The present T cell receptor beta chain was sequenced within a study of beta chain features in type 1 diabetes. Germline V CDR1 and CDR2: SGHRS, YFSETQ. This CDR3 comprises 14 residues. V gave up 4 bases and J gave up 4 bases, with 14 bases separating them. A few counts support this clone. The investigators reverse transcribed all of the isolated RNA, so they sequenced expressed TCRB transcripts. The assay was immunoSEQ multiplex PCR, and TCRdb's table has in-frame clones only and misses some. The sample lists 350,000 to 450,000 clones; more than 11% were seen once. Sequencing was done on a sample of naive CD4+ T cells from blood. This clonotype originated in a man aged 25-40 years in good health. This sequence joins TRBV5-1 and TRBJ1-1, with a possible D match to TRBD1 (6 bases). The CDR3 loop is CASSPEGVSTEAFF. CDR3 bases: TGCGCCAGCAGCCCGGAGGGGGTGAGCACTGAAGCTTTCTTT.